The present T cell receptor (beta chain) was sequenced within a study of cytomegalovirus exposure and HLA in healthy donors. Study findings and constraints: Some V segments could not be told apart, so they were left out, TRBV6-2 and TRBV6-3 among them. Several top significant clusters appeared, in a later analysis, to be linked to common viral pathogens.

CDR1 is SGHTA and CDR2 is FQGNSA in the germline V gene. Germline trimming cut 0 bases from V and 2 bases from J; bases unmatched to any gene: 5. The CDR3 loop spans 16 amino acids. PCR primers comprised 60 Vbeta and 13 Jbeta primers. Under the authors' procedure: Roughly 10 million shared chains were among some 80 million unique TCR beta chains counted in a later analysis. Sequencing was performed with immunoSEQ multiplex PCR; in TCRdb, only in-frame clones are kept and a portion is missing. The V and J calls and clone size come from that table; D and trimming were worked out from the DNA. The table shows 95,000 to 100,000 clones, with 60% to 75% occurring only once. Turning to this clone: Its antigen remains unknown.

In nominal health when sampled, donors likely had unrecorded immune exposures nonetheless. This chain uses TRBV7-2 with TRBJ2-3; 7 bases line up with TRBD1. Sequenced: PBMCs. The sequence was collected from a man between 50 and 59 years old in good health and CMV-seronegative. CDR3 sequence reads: CASSLAIQGTTDTQYF. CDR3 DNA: TGTGCCAGCAGCTTAGCGATACAGGGGACCACAGATACGCAGTATTTT.